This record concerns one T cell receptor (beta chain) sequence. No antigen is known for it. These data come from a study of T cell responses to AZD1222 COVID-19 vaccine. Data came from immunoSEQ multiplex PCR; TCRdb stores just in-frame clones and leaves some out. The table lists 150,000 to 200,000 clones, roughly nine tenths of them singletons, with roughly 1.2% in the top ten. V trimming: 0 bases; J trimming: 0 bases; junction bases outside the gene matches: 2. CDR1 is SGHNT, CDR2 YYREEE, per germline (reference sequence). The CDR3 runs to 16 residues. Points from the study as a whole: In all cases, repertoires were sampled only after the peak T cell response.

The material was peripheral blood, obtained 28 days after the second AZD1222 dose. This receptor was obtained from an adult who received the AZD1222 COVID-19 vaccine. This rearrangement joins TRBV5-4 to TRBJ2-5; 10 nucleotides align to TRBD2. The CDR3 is CASSLGLAGDQETQYF. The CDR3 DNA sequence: TGTGCCAGCAGCTTGGGGCTAGCGGGAGACCAAGAGACCCAGTACTTC.